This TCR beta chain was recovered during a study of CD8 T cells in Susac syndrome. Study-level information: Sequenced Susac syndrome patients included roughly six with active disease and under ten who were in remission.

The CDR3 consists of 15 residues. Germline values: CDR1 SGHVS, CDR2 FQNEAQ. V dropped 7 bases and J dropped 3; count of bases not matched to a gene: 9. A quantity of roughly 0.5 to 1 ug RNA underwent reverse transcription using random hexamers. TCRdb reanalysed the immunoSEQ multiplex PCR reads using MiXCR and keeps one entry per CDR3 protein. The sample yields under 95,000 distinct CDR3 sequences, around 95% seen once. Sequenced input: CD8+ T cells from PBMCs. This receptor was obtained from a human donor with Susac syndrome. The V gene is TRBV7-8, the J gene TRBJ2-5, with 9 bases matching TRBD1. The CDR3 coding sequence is TGTGCCAGCAAGAGATGGGACAGGGAAAAAGAGACCCAGTACTTC. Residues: CASKRWDREKETQYF. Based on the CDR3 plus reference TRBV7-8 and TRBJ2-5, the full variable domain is GAGVSQSPRYKVAKRGQDVALRCDPISGHVSLFWYQQALGQGPEFLTYFQNEAQLDKSGLPSDRFFAERPEGSVSTLKIQRTQQEDSAVYLCASKRWDREKETQYFGPGTRLLVL.